The entry below gives a single T cell receptor beta chain sequence along with its context. Its antigen is not known. Other nucleotide sequences from this sample produce the same CDR3. V was shortened by 0 bases and J by 2 bases, with 5 bases between the two germline ends. Germline values: CDR1 LNHDA, CDR2 SQIVND (reference sequence). The CDR3 length is 14 residues. These data belong to a study of cytomegalovirus exposure and HLA in healthy donors. Study results and limitations: It was reported that the classifier diagnosed cytomegalovirus status with high specificity and sensitivity in both the original and validation cohorts. Cytomegalovirus-associated status was assigned to about 150 TCR beta chains. The tendency of first-cohort TCR clusters to co-occur in the 120 validation repertoires was identified by a subsequent analysis. A few CMV-associated chains proved CMV antigen-specific in vitro.

The repertoire was sequenced with immunoSEQ multiplex PCR; TCRdb's copy has only in-frame clones and lacks some. Of about 65,000 clones listed, about 90% were seen once; the top ten hold 1% to 1.5%. The sample comprised PBMCs. The source is a woman aged 18 to 35 in good health and CMV-seronegative. This chain uses TRBV19 with TRBJ1-5; no reliable D call. The CDR3 nucleotides read TGTGCCAGTAGTATAGACCGGGGCAATCAGCCCCAGCATTTT. Translated: CASSIDRGNQPQHF. The whole variable domain, remainder taken from reference TRBV19 and TRBJ1-5, is DGGITQSPKYLFRKEGQNVTLSCEQNLNHDAMYWYRQDPGQGLRLIYYSQIVNDFQKGDIAEGYSVSREKKESFPLTVTSAQKNPTAFYLCASSIDRGNQPQHFGDGTRLSIL.